These 10 T cell receptor beta chains originate from one sample sequenced in a study of technical replicates of blood from a few donors. The data were produced by immunoSEQ multiplex PCR, yet TCRdb's version contains in-frame clones alone and is incomplete. The sample lists tens of thousands of clones, about nine tenths occurring once. The sequenced sample was T cells isolated from PBMCs. All receptors come from a human donor in good health.

This chain uses TRBV2 with TRBJ2-5; 13 positions match TRBD2. Germline V gene data show CDR1 as SNHLY and CDR2 as FYNNEI. The CDR3 loop spans 16 amino acids. The V and J ends lost 11 bases and 1 base, in that order; junction bases with no gene match: 10. The CDR3 DNA is TGTGCCCATCGGGGACTAGCGGGACTATCCCAAGAGACCCAGTACTTC. As protein: CAHRGLAGLSQETQYF.

This clone was found a few times. V is TRBV9 and J is TRBJ1-1; D not resolved. V was clipped by 4 bases and J by 4 bases, with 8 bases between them. Germline assignment: CDR1 SGDLS and CDR2 YYNGEE. This CDR3 region has 12 residues. The DNA of the CDR3 is TGTGCCAGCAGCCCCACGGGCACTGAAGCTTTCTTT. Translated, it gives CASSPTGTEAFF.

The chain links TRBV12-5 to TRBJ2-2; the match to TRBD1 covers 10 bases. J was trimmed by 4 bases and V by 4 bases; bases with no gene match: 18. The CDR3 loop spans 20 amino acids. CDR1 is LGHNT and CDR2 is FRNRAP in the germline V gene. DNA for the CDR3: TGTGCTAGTGGTTCGACTTATGACAGGGGGCGCGTAGGGGGCACCGGGGAGCTGTTTTTT. It encodes CASGSTYDRGRVGGTGELFF.

CDR3 region: CATSRDISAGGRNTQYF. The CDR3 DNA reads TGTGCCACCAGCAGAGATATAAGCGCGGGAGGGCGAAATACGCAGTATTTT. The chain has TRBV15 and TRBJ2-3; 9 bases are shared with TRBD2. The CDR3 is 17 amino acids. Losses at the gene ends were 0 bases for V and 7 bases for J; bases not matched to a gene: 11. Germline CDR1 LNHNV, CDR2 YYDKDF (reference sequence).

The chain links TRBV11-2 to TRBJ1-1, with TRBD1 matching over 7 bases. This CDR3 region has 16 residues. With 6 bases clipped from V and 0 bases from J, the junction kept 10 bases outside the gene matches. Germline V gene sequence: CDR1 SGHAT, CDR2 FQNNGV. The CDR3 DNA follows: TGTGCCAGCAGATCCACTTCAGGGGGTTTGAACACTGAAGCTTTCTTT. Encoded protein: CASRSTSGGLNTEAFF.

This rearrangement joins TRBV7-3 to TRBJ2-1; D ambiguous. V was clipped by 0 bases and J by 3 bases, with 6 bases between them. The CDR3 length is 14 residues. The germline gives CDR1 SGHTA, CDR2 FQGTGA. The CDR3, as DNA: TGTGCCAGCAGCTTAACCCCAGACTACAATGAGCAGTTCTTC. Translation gives CASSLTPDYNEQFF.

The J gene is TRBJ1-1, the V gene TRBV27; 8 bases line up with TRBD1. Losses at the gene ends were 5 bases for V and 5 bases for J; bases not matched to a gene: 7. The CDR3 is 14 amino acids. The V gene's germline CDR1 is MNHEY and CDR2 SMNVEV (reference sequence). Here the CDR3 DNA reads TGTGCCAGCAGTCCACGACAGGGGAATACTGAAGCTTTCTTT. This encodes CASSPRQGNTEAFF.

This clone occurred once. The chain recombines TRBV29-1 with TRBJ2-7; the match to TRBD1 covers 10 bases. The germline gives CDR1 SQVTM, CDR2 ANQGSEA. The CDR3 contains 13 residues. Unmatched junction bases numbered 7, after V lost 4 bases and J lost 7 bases. This CDR3 reads CSVVTGGTREQYF. CDR3 DNA: TGCAGCGTTGTGACAGGGGGCACGAGGGAGCAGTACTTC.

The chain joins TRBV18 to TRBJ2-1, with D possibly matching TRBD1 (6 bases). Germline V gene sequence: CDR1 KGHSH, CDR2 LQKENI. V dropped 4 bases and J dropped 4 bases, with 14 bases sitting between them. The CDR3 is made up of 15 amino acids. The CDR3 coding sequence is TGTGCCAGCTCACTAAAAGACAGGAATTACAATGAGCAGTTCTTC. Its protein product is CASSLKDRNYNEQFF.

This chain joins TRBV7-2 and TRBJ2-1; TRBD1 matches at 7 bases. Looked up from germline, CDR1 is SGHTA and CDR2 is FQGNSA. The CDR3 totals 13 residues. V lost 5 bases to trimming and J lost 8 bases; unmatched junction nucleotides: 6. The CDR3 region is CASSRWTGDEQFF. The CDR3 DNA sequence: TGTGCCAGCAGCCGATGGACAGGAGATGAGCAGTTCTTC.